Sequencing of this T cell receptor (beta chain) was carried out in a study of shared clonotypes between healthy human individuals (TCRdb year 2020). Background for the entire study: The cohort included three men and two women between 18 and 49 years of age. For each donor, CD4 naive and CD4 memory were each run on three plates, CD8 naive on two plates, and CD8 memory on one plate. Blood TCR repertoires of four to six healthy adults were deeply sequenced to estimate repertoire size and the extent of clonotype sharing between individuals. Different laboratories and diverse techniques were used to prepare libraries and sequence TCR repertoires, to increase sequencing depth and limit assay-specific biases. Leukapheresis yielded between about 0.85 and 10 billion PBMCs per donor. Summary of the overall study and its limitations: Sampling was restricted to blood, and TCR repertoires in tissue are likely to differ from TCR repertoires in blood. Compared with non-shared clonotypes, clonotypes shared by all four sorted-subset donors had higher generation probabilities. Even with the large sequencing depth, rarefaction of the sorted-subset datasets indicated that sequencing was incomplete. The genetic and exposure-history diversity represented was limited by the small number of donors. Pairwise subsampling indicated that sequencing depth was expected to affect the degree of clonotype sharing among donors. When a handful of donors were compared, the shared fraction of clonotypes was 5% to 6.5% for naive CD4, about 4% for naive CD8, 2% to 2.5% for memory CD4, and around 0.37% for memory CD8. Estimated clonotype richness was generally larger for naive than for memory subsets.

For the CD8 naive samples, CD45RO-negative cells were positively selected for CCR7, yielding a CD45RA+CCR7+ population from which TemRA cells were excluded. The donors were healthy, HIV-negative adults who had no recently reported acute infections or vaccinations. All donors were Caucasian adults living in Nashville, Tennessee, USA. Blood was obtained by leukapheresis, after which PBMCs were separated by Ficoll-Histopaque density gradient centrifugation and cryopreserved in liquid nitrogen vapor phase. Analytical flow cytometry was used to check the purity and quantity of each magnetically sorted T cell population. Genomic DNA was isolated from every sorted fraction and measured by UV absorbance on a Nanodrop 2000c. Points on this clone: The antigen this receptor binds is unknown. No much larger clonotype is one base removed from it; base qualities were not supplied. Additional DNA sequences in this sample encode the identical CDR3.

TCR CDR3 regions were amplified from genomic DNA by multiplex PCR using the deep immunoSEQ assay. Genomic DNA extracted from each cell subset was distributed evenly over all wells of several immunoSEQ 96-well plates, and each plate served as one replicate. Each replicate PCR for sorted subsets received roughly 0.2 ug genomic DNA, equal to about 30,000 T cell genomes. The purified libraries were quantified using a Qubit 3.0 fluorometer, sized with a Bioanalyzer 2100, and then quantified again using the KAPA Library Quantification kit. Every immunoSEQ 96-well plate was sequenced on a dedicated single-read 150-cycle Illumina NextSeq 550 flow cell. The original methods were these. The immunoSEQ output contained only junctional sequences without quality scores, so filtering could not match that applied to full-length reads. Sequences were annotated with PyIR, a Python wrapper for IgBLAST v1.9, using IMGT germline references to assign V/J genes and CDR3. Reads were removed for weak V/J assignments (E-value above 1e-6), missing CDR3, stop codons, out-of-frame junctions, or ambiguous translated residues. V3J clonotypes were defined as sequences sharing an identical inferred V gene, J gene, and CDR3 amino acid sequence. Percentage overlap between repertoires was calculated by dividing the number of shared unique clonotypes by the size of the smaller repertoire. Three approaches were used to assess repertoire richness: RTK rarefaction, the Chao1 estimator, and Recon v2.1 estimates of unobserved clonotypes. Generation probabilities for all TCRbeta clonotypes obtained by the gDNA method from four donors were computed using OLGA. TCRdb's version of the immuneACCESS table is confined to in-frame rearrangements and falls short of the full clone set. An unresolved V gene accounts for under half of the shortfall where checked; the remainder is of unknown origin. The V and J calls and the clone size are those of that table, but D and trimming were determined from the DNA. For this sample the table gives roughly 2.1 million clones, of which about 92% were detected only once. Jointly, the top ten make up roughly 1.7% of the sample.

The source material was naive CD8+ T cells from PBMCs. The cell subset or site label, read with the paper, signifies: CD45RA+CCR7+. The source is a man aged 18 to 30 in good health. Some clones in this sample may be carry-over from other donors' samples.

The sequenced DNA is TGTGCCAGCAGCATTAGCGGGAGGGGGTACGAGCAGTACTTC. It translates to CASSISGRGYEQYF. The chain is encoded by TRBV7-9 joined to TRBJ2-7, and 11 junction bases match TRBD2. The germline V gene (reference sequence) yields SEHNR for CDR1 and FQNEAQ for CDR2. Unmatched junction bases come to 4, with V trimmed by 5 bases and J by 4 bases. Inclusive of the bounding cysteine and phenylalanine, the CDR3 is 14 residues long. Only CDR3 DNA remains: 42 bases, in frame from the first base.